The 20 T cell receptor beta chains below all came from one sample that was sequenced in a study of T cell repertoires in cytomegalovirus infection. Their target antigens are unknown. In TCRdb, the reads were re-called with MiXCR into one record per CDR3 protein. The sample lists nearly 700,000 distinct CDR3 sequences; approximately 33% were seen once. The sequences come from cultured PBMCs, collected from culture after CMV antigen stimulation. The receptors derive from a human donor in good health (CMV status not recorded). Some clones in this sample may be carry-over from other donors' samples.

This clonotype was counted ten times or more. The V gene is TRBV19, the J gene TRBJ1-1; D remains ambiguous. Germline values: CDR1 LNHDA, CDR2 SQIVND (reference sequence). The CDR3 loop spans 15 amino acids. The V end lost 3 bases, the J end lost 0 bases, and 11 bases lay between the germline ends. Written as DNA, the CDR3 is TGTGCCAGTAGTATGGATCACTCCATGAACACTGAAGCTTTCTTT. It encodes CASSMDHSMNTEAFF.

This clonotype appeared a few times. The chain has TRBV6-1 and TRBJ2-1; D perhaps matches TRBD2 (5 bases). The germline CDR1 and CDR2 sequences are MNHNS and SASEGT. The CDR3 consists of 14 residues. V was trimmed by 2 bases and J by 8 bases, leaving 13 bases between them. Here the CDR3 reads CASSEWASMDEQFF. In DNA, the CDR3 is TGTGCCAGCAGTGAATGGGCTAGCATGGATGAGCAGTTCTTC.

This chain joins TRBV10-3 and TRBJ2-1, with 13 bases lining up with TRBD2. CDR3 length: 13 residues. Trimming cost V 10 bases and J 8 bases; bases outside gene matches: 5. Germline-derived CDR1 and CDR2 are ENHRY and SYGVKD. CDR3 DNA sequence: TGTGCCACAGGACTAGCGGGAGTCTATGAGCAGTTCTTC. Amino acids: CATGLAGVYEQFF.

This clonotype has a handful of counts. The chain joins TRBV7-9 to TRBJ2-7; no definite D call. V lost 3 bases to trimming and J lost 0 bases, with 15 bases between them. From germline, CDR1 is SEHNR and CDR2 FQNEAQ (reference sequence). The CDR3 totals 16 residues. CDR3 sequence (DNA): TGTGCCAGCAGCTTGGGATGGGCGCCCAGCTCCTACGAGCAGTACTTC. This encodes CASSLGWAPSSYEQYF.

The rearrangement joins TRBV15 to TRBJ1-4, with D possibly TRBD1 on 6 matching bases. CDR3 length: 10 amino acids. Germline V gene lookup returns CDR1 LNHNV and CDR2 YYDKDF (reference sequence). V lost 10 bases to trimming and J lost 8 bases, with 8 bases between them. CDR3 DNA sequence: TGTGCCATCGGGACAGAAAAACTGTTTTTT. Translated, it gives CAIGTEKLFF. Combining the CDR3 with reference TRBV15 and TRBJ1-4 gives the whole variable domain DAMVIQNPRYQVTQFGKPVTLSCSQTLNHNVMYWYQQKSSQAPKLLFHYYDKDFNNEADTPDNFQSRRPNTSFCFLDIRSPGLGDTAMYLCAIGTEKLFFGSGTQLSVL.

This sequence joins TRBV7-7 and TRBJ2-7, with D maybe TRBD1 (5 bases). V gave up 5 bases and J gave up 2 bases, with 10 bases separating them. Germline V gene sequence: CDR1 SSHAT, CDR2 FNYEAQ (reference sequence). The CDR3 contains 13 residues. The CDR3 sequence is CASSHRSPYEQYF. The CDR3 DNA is TGTGCCAGCAGCCACAGGTCGCCCTACGAGCAGTACTTC.

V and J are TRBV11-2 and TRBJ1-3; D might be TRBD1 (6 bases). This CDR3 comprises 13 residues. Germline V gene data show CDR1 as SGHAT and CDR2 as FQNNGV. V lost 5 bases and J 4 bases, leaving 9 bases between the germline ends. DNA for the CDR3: TGTGCCAGCAGCCATGGACAGGGAAACACCATATATTTT. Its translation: CASSHGQGNTIYF.

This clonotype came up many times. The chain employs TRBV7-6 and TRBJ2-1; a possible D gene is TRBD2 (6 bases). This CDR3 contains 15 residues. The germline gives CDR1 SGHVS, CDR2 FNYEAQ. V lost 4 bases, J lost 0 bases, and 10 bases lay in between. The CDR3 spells CASSYGTRSYNEQFF. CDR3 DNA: TGTGCCAGCAGCTATGGGACTCGCTCCTACAATGAGCAGTTCTTC.

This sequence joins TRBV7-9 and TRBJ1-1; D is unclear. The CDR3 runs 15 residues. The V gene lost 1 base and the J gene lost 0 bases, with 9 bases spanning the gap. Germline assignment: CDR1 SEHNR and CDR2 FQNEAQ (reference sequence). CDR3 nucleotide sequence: TGTGCCAGCAGCTTAGGCTCAGTGATGAACACTGAAGCTTTCTTT. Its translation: CASSLGSVMNTEAFF.

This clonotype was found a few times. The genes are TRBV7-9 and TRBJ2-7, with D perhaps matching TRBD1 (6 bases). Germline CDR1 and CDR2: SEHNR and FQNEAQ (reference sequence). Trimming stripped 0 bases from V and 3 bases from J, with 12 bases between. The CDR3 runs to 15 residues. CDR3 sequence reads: CASSLAPTGNYEQYF. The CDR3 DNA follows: TGTGCCAGCAGCTTAGCCCCTACAGGGAACTACGAGCAGTACTTC.

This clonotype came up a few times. CDR3: CSANKAHYNEQFF. As DNA, the CDR3 is TGCAGTGCCAACAAGGCCCACTACAATGAGCAGTTCTTC. This chain joins TRBV20-1 and TRBJ2-1; no clear D. The CDR3 is 13 amino acids. Germline lookup yields CDR1 DFQATT and CDR2 SNEGSKA (reference sequence). Trimming stripped 6 bases from V and 3 bases from J, with 12 bases between.

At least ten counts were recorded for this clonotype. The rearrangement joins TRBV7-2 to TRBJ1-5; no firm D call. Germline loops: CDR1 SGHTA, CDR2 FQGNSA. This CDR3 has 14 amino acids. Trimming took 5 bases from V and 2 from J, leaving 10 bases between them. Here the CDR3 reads CASSPWSGNQPQHF. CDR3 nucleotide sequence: TGTGCCAGCAGCCCCTGGTCGGGCAATCAGCCCCAGCATTTT. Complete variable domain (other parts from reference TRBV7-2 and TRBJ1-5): GAGVSQSPSNKVTEKGKDVELRCDPISGHTALYWYRQSLGQGLEFLIYFQGNSAPDKSGLPSDRFSAERTGGSVSTLTIQRTQQEDSAVYLCASSPWSGNQPQHFGDGTRLSIL.

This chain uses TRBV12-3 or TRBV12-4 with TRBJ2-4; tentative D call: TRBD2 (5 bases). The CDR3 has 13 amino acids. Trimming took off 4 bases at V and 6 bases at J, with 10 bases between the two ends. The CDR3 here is CASSSGLSNIQYF. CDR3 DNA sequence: TGTGCCAGCAGTTCCGGACTCTCAAACATTCAGTACTTC.

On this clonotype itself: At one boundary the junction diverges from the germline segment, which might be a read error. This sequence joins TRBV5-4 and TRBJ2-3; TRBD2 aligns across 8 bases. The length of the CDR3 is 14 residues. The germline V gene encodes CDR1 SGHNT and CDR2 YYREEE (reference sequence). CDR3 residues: CASSTRTSTDTHYF. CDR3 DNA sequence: TGTGCCAGCAGCACTAGGACTAGCACAGATACGCATTATTTT.

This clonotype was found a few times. In nucleotides, the CDR3 is TGTGCCAGCAGCCCCCTCCAGTACCAAGAGACCCAGTACTTC. Amino acid sequence: CASSPLQYQETQYF. The chain recombines TRBV6-2 or TRBV6-3 with TRBJ2-5; no clear D gene. This CDR3 has 14 amino acids. Germline V CDR1 and CDR2: MNHEY, SVGEGT. The V end was cut by 6 bases, the J end by 0 bases, with 11 bases between.

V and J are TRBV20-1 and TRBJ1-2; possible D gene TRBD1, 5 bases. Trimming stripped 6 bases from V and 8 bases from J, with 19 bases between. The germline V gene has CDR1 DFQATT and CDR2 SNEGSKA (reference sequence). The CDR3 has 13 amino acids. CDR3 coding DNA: TGCAGTGCGAAGGACATTTCGGTGGGCGGCTACACCTTC. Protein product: CSAKDISVGGYTF.

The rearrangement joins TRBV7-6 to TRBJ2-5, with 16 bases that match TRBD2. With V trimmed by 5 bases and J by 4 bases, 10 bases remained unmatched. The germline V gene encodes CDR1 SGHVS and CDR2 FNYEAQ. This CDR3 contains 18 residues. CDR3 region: CASSPVGLAGGLGETQYF. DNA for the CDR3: TGTGCCAGCAGCCCAGTGGGACTAGCGGGGGGGCTAGGAGAGACCCAGTACTTC.

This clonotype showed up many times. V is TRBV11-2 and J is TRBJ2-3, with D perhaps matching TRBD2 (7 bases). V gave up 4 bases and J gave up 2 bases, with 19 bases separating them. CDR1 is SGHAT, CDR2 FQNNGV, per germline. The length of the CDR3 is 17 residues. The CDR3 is CASSSWPRGPITDTQYF. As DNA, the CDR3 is TGTGCCAGCAGCTCCTGGCCGCGGGGGCCGATCACAGATACGCAGTATTTT.

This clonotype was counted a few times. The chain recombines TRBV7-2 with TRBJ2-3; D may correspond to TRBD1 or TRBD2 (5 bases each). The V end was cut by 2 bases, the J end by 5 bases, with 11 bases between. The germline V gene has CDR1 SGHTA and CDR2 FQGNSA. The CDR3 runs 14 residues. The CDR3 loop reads CASSLLGVIDTQYF. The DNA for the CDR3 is TGTGCCAGCAGCTTATTGGGGGTAATAGATACGCAGTATTTT.

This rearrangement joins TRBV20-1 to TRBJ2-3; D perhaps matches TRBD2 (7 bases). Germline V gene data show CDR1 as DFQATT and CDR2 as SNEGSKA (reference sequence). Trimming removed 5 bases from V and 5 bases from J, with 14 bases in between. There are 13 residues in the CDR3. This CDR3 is CSAGGALRDTQYF. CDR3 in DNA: TGCAGTGCTGGGGGGGCTCTGAGAGATACGCAGTATTTT.